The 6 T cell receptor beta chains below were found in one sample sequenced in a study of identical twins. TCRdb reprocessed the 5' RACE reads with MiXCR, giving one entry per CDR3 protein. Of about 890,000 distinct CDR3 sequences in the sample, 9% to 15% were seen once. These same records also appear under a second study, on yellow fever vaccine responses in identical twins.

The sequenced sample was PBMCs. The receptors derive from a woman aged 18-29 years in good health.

CDR3 loop: CASSPNSLAGVLTGELFF. The CDR3 DNA reads as TGTGCCAGCAGCCCTAATTCTTTGGCAGGGGTCTTAACCGGGGAGCTGTTTTTT. The chain combines TRBV7-6 with TRBJ2-2; D possibly corresponds to TRBD1 (6 bases). Looked up from germline, CDR1 is SGHVS and CDR2 is FNYEAQ. CDR3 length: 18 residues. V was trimmed by 5 bases and J by 5 bases, leaving 24 bases between them.

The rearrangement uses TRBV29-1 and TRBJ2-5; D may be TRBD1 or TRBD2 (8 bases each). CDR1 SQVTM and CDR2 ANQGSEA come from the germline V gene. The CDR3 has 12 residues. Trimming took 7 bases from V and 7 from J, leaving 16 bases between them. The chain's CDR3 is CSGQGAGGTQYF. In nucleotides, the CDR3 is TGCAGCGGCCAGGGGGCGGGGGGGACCCAGTACTTC. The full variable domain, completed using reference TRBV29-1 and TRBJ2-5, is SAVISQKPSRDICQRGTSLTIQCQVDSQVTMMFWYRQQPGQSLTLIATANQGSEATYESGFVIDKFPISRPNLTFSTLTVSNMSPEDSSIYLCSGQGAGGTQYFGPGTRLLVL.

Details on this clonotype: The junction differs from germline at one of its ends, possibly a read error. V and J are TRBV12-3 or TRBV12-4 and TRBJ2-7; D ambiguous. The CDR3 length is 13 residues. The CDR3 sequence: CASSFGPSNEQYF. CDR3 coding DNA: TGTGCCAGCAGTTTCGGCCCCTCCAACGAGCAGTACTTC.

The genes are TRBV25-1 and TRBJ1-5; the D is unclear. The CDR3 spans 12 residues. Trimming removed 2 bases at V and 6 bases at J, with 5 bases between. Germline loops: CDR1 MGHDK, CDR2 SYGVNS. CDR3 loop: CASSEVGQPQHF. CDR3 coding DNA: TGTGCCAGCAGTGAAGTCGGTCAGCCCCAGCATTTT.

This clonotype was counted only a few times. DNA for the CDR3: TGTGCCAGCAGCCCCGGACAGGGGAGTTCCTACAATGAGCAGTTCTTC. Amino acids: CASSPGQGSSYNEQFF. This chain joins TRBV27 and TRBJ2-1; 9 bases fit TRBD1. This CDR3 is built from 16 residues. The V and J ends lost 6 bases and 1 base, in that order; junction bases with no gene match: 7. Germline CDR1 MNHEY, CDR2 SMNVEV (reference sequence).

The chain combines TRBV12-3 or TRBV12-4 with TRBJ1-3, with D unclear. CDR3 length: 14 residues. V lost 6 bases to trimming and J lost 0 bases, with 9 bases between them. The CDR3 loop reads CASSHRNSGNTIYF. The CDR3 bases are TGTGCCAGCAGCCATCGAAACTCTGGAAACACCATATATTTT.